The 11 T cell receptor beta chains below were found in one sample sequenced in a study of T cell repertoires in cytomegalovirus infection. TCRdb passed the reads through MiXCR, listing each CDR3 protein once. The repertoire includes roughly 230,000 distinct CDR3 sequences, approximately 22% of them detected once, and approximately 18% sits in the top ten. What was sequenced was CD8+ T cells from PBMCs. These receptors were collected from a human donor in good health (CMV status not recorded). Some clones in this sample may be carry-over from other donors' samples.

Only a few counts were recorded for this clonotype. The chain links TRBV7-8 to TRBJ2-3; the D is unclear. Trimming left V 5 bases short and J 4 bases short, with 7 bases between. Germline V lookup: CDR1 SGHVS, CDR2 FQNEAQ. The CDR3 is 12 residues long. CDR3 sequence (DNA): TGTGCCAGCAGCGTTAGGGCAGATACGCAGTATTTT. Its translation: CASSVRADTQYF.

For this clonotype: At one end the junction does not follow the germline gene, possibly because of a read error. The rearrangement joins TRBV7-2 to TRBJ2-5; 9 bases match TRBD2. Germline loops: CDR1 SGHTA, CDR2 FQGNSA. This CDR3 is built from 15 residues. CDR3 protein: CASSLASGGIETQYF. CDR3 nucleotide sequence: TGTGCCAGCAGCCTAGCCAGCGGGGGGATAGAGACCCAGTACTTC.

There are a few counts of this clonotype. CDR3 bases: TGTGCCAGCAGCTCCCGGGACAGCGCCTACGAGCAGTACTTC. Translation: CASSSRDSAYEQYF. The genes are TRBV7-6 and TRBJ2-7; 7 nucleotides line up with TRBD1. The CDR3 sequence is 14 residues long. Per the germline V gene, CDR1 is SGHVS and CDR2 is FNYEAQ. J lost 2 bases, V lost 4 bases, and 5 bases had no gene match. Full variable domain (remainder filled in from reference TRBV7-6 and TRBJ2-7): GAGVSQSPRYKVTKRGQDVALRCDPISGHVSLYWYRQALGQGPEFLTYFNYEAQQDKSGLPNDRFSAERPEGSISTLTIQRTEQRDSAMYRCASSSRDSAYEQYFGPGTRLTVT.

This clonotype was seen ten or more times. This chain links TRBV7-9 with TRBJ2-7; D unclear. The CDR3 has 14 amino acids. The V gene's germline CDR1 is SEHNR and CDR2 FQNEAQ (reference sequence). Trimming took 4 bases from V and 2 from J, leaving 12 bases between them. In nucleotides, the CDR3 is TGTGCCAGCAGCTCCCGCGAAGGAGCCTACGAGCAGTACTTC. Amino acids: CASSSREGAYEQYF.

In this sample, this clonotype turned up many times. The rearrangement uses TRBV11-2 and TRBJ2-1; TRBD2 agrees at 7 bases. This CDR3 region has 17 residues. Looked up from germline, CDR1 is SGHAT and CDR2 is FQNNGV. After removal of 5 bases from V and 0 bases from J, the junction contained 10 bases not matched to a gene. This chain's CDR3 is CASSDRGVTLSYNEQFF. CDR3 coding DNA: TGTGCCAGCAGCGACCGGGGGGTGACCCTCTCCTACAATGAGCAGTTCTTC.

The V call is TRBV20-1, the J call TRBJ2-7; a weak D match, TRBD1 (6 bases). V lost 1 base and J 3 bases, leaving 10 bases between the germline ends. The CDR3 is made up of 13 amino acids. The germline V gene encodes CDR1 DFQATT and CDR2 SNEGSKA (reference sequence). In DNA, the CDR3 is TGCAGTGCTAGAGTCCAGGGGAACTACGAGCAGTACTTC. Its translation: CSARVQGNYEQYF.

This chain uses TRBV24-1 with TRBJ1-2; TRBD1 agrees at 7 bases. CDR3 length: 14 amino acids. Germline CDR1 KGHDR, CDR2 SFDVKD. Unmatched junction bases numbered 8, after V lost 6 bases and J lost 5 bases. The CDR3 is CATSPTGEYYGYTF. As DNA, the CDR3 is TGTGCCACCAGTCCCACAGGGGAATATTATGGCTACACCTTC.

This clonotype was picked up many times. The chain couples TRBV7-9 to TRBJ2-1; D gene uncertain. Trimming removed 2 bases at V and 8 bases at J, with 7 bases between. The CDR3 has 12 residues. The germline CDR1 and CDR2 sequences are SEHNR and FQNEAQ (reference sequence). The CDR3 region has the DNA TGTGCCAGCAGCTTATCAGGCTATGAGCAGTTCTTC. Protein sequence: CASSLSGYEQFF.

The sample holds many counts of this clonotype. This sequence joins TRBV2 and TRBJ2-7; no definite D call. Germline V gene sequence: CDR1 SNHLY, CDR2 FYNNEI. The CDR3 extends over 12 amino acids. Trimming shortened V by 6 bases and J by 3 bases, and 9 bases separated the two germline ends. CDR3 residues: CASRATVYEQYF. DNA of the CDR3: TGTGCCAGCAGGGCTACAGTCTACGAGCAGTACTTC.

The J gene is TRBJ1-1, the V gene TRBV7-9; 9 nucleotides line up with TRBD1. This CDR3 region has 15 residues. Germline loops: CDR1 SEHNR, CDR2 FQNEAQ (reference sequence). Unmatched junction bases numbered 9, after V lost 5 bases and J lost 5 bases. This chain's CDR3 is CASSPPQGARTEAFF. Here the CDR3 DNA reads TGTGCCAGCAGCCCCCCACAGGGGGCGCGGACTGAAGCTTTCTTT.

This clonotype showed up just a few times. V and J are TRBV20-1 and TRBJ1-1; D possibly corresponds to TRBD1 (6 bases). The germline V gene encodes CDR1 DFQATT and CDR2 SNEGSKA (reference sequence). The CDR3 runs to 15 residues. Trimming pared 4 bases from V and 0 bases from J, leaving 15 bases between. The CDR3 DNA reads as TGCAGTGCTATGGACAGTTTGCAAATGAACACTGAAGCTTTCTTT. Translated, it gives CSAMDSLQMNTEAFF.